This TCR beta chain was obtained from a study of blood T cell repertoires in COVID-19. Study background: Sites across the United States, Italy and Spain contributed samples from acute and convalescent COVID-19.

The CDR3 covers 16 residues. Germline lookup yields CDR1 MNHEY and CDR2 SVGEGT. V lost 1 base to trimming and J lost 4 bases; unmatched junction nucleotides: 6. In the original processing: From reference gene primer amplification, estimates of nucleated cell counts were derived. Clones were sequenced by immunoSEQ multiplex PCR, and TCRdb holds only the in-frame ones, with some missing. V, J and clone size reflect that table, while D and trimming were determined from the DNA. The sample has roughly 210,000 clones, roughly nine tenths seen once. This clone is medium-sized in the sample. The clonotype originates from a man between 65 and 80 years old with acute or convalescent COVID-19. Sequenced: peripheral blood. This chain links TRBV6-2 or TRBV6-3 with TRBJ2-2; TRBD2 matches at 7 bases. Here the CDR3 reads CASSYLYGRRTGELFF. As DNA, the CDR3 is TGTGCCAGCAGTTACTTATACGGGAGGCGCACCGGGGAGCTGTTTTTT.